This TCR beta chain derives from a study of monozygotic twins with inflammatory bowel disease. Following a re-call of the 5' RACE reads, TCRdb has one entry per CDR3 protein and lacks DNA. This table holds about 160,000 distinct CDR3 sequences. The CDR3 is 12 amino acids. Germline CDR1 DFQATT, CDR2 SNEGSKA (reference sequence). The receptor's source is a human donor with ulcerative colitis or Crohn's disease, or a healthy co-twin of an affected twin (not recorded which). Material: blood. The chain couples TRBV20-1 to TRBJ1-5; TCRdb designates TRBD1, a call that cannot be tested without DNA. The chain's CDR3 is CSAGTGDQPQHF.